Listed here are 14 T cell receptor beta chains from one sample, sequenced in a study of blood T cell repertoires in COVID-19. The protocol was immunoSEQ multiplex PCR, while the TCRdb copy is restricted to in-frame clones and leaves out a portion. The sample yields 150,000 or so clones, 80% to 85% seen once. The specimen sequenced was peripheral blood. These receptors all stem from a human donor in a cohort sampled during active COVID-19.

The gene calls are TRBV5-6 and TRBJ1-6; 11 nucleotides match TRBD1. Trimming cost V 3 bases and J 9 bases; bases outside gene matches: 8. Germline V gene lookup returns CDR1 SGHDT and CDR2 YYEEEE. CDR3 length equals 16 residues. CDR3 protein: CASSYSDRGHSSPLHF. CDR3 nucleotides: TGTGCCAGCAGCTACTCGGACAGGGGGCACTCTTCACCCCTCCACTTT.

This chain connects TRBV9 to TRBJ2-6; TRBD1 might be the D (5 bases). Germline loops: CDR1 SGDLS, CDR2 YYNGEE. The CDR3 has 13 residues. Trimming shortened V by 7 bases and J by 3 bases, and 8 bases separated the two germline ends. In nucleotides, the CDR3 is TGTGCCAGCGGCAGGGATGGGGCCAACGTCCTGACTTTC. Its protein product is CASGRDGANVLTF.

J is TRBJ1-1 and V is TRBV5-6; D is possibly TRBD1 (6 bases). The germline V and J ends were trimmed by 0 bases and 13 bases, with 16 bases remaining between them. This CDR3 contains 13 residues. Germline CDR1 SGHDT, CDR2 YYEEEE. CDR3 loop: CASSLVVDRIDFF. For the CDR3, the DNA is TGTGCCAGCAGCTTGGTTGTTGACAGGATAGATTTCTTT.

The rearrangement links TRBV19 to TRBJ2-3; 11 nucleotides match TRBD2. V lost 2 bases, J lost 2 bases, and 6 bases stayed unmatched. Looked up from germline, CDR1 is LNHDA and CDR2 is SQIVND (reference sequence). The CDR3 runs 17 residues. CDR3 region: CASSIIQTSGATDTQYF. DNA for the CDR3: TGTGCCAGTAGTATAATCCAGACTAGCGGGGCCACAGATACGCAGTATTTT.

The chain employs TRBV5-1 and TRBJ1-2; D is possibly TRBD1 (5 bases). Between the trimmed V and J ends, which lost 4 bases and 4 bases, there was a span of 14 bases. The CDR3 has 14 amino acids. Looked up from germline, CDR1 is SGHRS and CDR2 is YFSETQ. The CDR3 loop is CASSPDGGGYGYTF. The CDR3 bases are TGCGCCAGCAGCCCGGACGGGGGGGGCTATGGCTACACCTTC.

V is TRBV6-1 and J is TRBJ2-7; D perhaps matches TRBD1 (6 bases). Trimming pared 2 bases from V and 2 bases from J, leaving 10 bases between. The CDR3 spans 14 residues. The germline CDR1 and CDR2 sequences are MNHNS and SASEGT. CDR3 residues: CASSEQQGPYEQYF. The CDR3 region has the DNA TGTGCCAGCAGTGAACAGCAGGGGCCCTACGAGCAGTACTTC.

The gene calls are TRBV28 and TRBJ1-5; D perhaps matches TRBD1 (5 bases). The CDR3 has 17 amino acids. Germline V gives CDR1 MDHEN, CDR2 SYDVKM. With 4 bases removed from V and 6 bases from J, the gap between germline ends came to 22 bases. DNA of the CDR3: TGTGCCAGCAGTTCAGCCTGGGGGGGTATAGTAAGTCAGCCCCAGCATTTT. Protein product: CASSSAWGGIVSQPQHF.

CDR3 sequence reads: CASSTGTGDNSPLHF. DNA for the CDR3: TGTGCCAGCAGCACAGGGACAGGGGATAATTCACCCCTCCACTTT. The chain carries TRBV9 and TRBJ1-6, with 10 bases that match TRBD1. Germline V gives CDR1 SGDLS, CDR2 YYNGEE. V gave up 4 bases and J gave up 5 bases; unmatched junction bases: 3. The CDR3 spans 15 residues.

The chain couples TRBV2 to TRBJ1-4; 9 bases are shared with TRBD1. This CDR3 spans 16 amino acids. V trimming: 7 bases; J trimming: 12 bases; junction bases outside the gene matches: 18. CDR1 and CDR2 from the germline V gene are SNHLY and FYNNEI. The CDR3: CASKRSGGTGRTELFF. The CDR3 bases are TGTGCCAGCAAAAGATCGGGGGGGACAGGGAGGACGGAACTGTTTTTT.

The gene calls are TRBV5-1 and TRBJ2-7; possibly TRBD2 for D (5 bases). V was shortened by 10 bases and J by 0 bases, with 14 bases between the two germline ends. Germline V gene data show CDR1 as SGHRS and CDR2 as YFSETQ. The CDR3 contains 13 residues. CDR3 amino acids: CAAPDGDSYEQYF. DNA for the CDR3: TGCGCCGCCCCAGACGGGGACTCCTACGAGCAGTACTTC.

Turning to this clone: Compared with germline, one end of the junction differs, possibly owing to a read error. This chain uses TRBV24-1 with TRBJ2-2; a weak D match, TRBD1 (5 bases). Germline CDR1 and CDR2: KGHDR and SFDVKD. This CDR3 has 13 residues. The DNA of the CDR3 is TGTGCCTCCAGGGCCGCTAACACCGGGGAGCTGTTTTTT. This gives the protein CASRAANTGELFF.

With regard to this clone: Other DNA sequences in this specimen translate into the identical CDR3. This chain joins TRBV15 and TRBJ2-5; 8 nucleotides line up with TRBD2. There are 14 residues in the CDR3. Germline CDR1 and CDR2: LNHNV and YYDKDF (reference sequence). Losses at the gene ends were 5 bases for V and 5 bases for J; bases not matched to a gene: 7. DNA of the CDR3: TGTGCCACCAGCCTACGGGGGGGCGGGGAGACCCAGTACTTC. Amino acids: CATSLRGGGETQYF. Full variable domain (outside the CDR3, taken from reference TRBV15 and TRBJ2-5): DAMVIQNPRYQVTQFGKPVTLSCSQTLNHNVMYWYQQKSSQAPKLLFHYYDKDFNNEADTPDNFQSRRPNTSFCFLDIRSPGLGDTAMYLCATSLRGGGETQYFGPGTRLLVL.

This chain connects TRBV7-2 to TRBJ2-7; D unclear. Trimming removed 1 base from V and 6 bases from J, with 10 bases in between. The germline V gene has CDR1 SGHTA and CDR2 FQGNSA. CDR3 length equals 13 residues. The DNA for the CDR3 is TGTGCCAGCAGCTTAGTTCAGGTGGGCGAGCAGTACTTC. Amino acid sequence: CASSLVQVGEQYF.

This clone was observed a few times. The genes are TRBV2 and TRBJ1-1; TRBD1 matches 7 bases. The V and J ends lost 4 bases and 3 bases, in that order; junction bases with no gene match: 5. The length of the CDR3 is 14 residues. Germline V gene sequence: CDR1 SNHLY, CDR2 FYNNEI. CDR3 region: CASSGRQGDTEAFF. In nucleotides, the CDR3 is TGTGCCAGCAGTGGAAGACAGGGAGACACTGAAGCTTTCTTT.